This T cell receptor (beta chain) was recovered during a study of cytomegalovirus exposure and HLA in healthy donors. General study points: For presence/absence analyses, sequencing depth was assumed to be roughly uniform across donors.

Germline-derived CDR1 and CDR2 are SGHTA and FQGNSA. This CDR3 is 14 amino acids long. The ends lost 3 bases at V and 7 bases at J; junction bases unmatched: 1. Vbeta (60) and Jbeta (13) primers were used in the PCR. Assay used: immunoSEQ multiplex PCR; TCRdb lists only in-frame clones, some missing. The top ten hold around 3.2% of the sample, which has fewer than 130,000 clones, 80% seen once. About this clone: Its specificity is unknown.

The sequence was obtained from an older woman in good health and CMV-seropositive. The sample consisted of PBMCs. The chain employs TRBV7-2 and TRBJ2-2; 11 bases match TRBD1. The CDR3 loop is CASSLGQGDGELFF. CDR3 sequence (DNA): TGTGCCAGCAGCTTGGGACAGGGGGACGGGGAGCTGTTTTTT. Filled out from reference TRBV7-2 and TRBJ2-2, the complete variable domain reads GAGVSQSPSNKVTEKGKDVELRCDPISGHTALYWYRQSLGQGLEFLIYFQGNSAPDKSGLPSDRFSAERTGGSVSTLTIQRTQQEDSAVYLCASSLGQGDGELFFGEGSRLTVL.